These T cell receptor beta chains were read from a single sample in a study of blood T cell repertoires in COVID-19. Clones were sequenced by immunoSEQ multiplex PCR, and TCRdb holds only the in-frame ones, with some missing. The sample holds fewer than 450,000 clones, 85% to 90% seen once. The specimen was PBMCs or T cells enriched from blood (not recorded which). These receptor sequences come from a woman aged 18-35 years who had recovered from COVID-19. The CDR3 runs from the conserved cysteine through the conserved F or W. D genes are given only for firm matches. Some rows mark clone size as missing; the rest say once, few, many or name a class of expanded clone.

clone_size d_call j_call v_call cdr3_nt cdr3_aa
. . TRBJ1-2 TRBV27 TGTGCCAGCAGTTTTAATCTCGCGGGTAGCTATGGCTACACCTTC CASSFNLAGSYGYTF
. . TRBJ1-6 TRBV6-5 TGTGCCAGCAGTTACCAGGTGACCTCAAATTCACCCCTCCACTTT CASSYQVTSNSPLHF
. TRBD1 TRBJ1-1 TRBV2 TGTGCCAGCAGTAGTGTGGACAGGGGGGTGACTTTCTTT CASSSVDRGVTFF
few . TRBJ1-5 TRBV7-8 TGTGCCAGCAGCTTAGGATATGAGGGCTGGAGTCAGCCCCAGCATTTT CASSLGYEGWSQPQHF
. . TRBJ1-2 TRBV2 TGTGCCAGCAGTGTTTCTGGGGGGAATGGCTACACCTTC CASSVSGGNGYTF
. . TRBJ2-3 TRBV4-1 TGCGCCAGCAGCCAAGAAGACAGATCCACAGATACGCAGTATTTT CASSQEDRSTDTQYF
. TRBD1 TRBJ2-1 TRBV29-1 TGCAGCGTTTCATACCTGGGACAGGGATACAATGAGCAGTTCTTC CSVSYLGQGYNEQFF
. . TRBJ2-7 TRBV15 TGTGCCACCAGCAGAGATTTAATCGGGTCCTATTACTTC CATSRDLIGSYYF
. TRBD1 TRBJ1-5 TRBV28 TGTGCCAGCAGTCTATTCAGGGGGAATCAGCCCCAGCATTTT CASSLFRGNQPQHF
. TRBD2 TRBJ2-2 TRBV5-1 TGCGCCAGCAGCTTGACCGGGGGGGCCGCAGACACCGGGGAGCTGTTTTTT CASSLTGGAADTGELFF
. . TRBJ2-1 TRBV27 TGTGCCAGCAGTGTACAGGGCTTGTCTAAGCAGCAGTTCTTC CASSVQGLSKQQFF
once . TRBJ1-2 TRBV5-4 TGTGCCAGCAGCGCCGGAGGTTTTGCTAACTATGGCTACACCTTC CASSAGGFANYGYTF